One sample yielded the 23 T cell receptor beta chains listed below, sequenced in a study of T cell clonotyping in hematopoietic cell transplantation. Time point reported: recipient sample about 28 days before transplant, after cytoreduction. Method: immunoSEQ multiplex PCR; TCRdb's copy keeps in-frame clones and lacks some. The sample contains 65,000 to 80,000 clones, 90% to 97% of which appear only once. The material sequenced was peripheral blood mononuclear cells, taken before stem cell transplant. These receptors all stem from a woman aged 45-65 years with acute myeloid leukemia. Some clones in this sample may be carry-over from other donors' samples.

The chain has TRBV30 and TRBJ1-5; TRBD1 might be the D (5 bases). CDR1 is GTSNPN, CDR2 SVGIG, per germline (reference sequence). V lost 0 bases, J lost 5 bases, and 8 bases lay in between. CDR3 length: 13 amino acids. This chain's CDR3 is CAWSVGGDQPQHF. The CDR3, as DNA: TGTGCCTGGAGTGTCGGGGGGGATCAGCCCCAGCATTTT.

This clone is a singleton in its sample. The chain is built from TRBV10-3 and TRBJ2-3; 7 bases line up with TRBD2. The J segment lost 4 bases and the V segment lost 10 bases, leaving 11 bases of the junction unmatched. The germline V gene has CDR1 ENHRY and CDR2 SYGVKD. The CDR3 is 14 residues long. The DNA for the CDR3 is TGTGCCACCCGGGAGGCGGGAGACGCAGATACGCAGTATTTT. This gives the protein CATREAGDADTQYF.

CDR3 nucleotides: TGTGCCTGGAGGAAGGGGTTTTCCAACGAGCAGTACTTC. This codes for CAWRKGFSNEQYF. V and J are TRBV30 and TRBJ2-7, with D maybe TRBD1 (5 bases). Trimming left V 3 bases short and J 5 bases short, with 14 bases between. From germline, CDR1 is GTSNPN and CDR2 SVGIG (reference sequence). The CDR3 sequence is 13 residues long.

The genes are TRBV2 and TRBJ1-5, with D maybe TRBD1 (6 bases). This CDR3 contains 16 residues. The V end lost 4 bases, the J end lost 4 bases, and 17 bases lay between the germline ends. Germline assignment: CDR1 SNHLY and CDR2 FYNNEI. CDR3: CASSGVGGAGNQPQHF. The CDR3, as DNA: TGTGCCAGCAGTGGGGTGGGGGGCGCGGGAAATCAGCCCCAGCATTTT.

The chain links TRBV5-1 to TRBJ2-1; no clear D gene. The CDR3 contains 13 residues. Trimming cost V 0 bases and J 9 bases, with 10 bases left between them. In germline, CDR1 is SGHRS, CDR2 YFSETQ. CDR3 loop: CASSLDPVGEQFF. The DNA for the CDR3 is TGCGCCAGCAGCTTGGACCCAGTGGGTGAGCAGTTCTTC. Combining the CDR3 with reference TRBV5-1 and TRBJ2-1 gives the whole variable domain KAGVTQTPRYLIKTRGQQVTLSCSPISGHRSVSWYQQTPGQGLQFLFEYFSETQRNKGNFPGRFSGRQFSNSRSEMNVSTLELGDSALYLCASSLDPVGEQFFGPGTRLTVL.

This clone came up once. The genes are TRBV2 and TRBJ2-5, with 8 bases aligning to TRBD2. Germline CDR1 is SNHLY and CDR2 is FYNNEI. The CDR3 has 13 amino acids. Unmatched junction bases numbered 4, after V lost 6 bases and J lost 4 bases. CDR3 coding DNA: TGTGCCAGCAGAAGCGGGAGTGGAGAGACCCAGTACTTC. Translating gives CASRSGSGETQYF.

This clone is a singleton in its sample. The gene calls are TRBV6-1 and TRBJ2-3, with no clear D. Germline CDR1 is MNHNS and CDR2 is SASEGT. The CDR3 consists of 14 residues. The V gene lost 8 bases and the J gene lost 0 bases, with 12 bases spanning the gap. CDR3 residues: CASGSSPSTDTQYF. CDR3 coding DNA: TGTGCCAGCGGGTCAAGCCCTAGCACAGATACGCAGTATTTT.

The V gene is TRBV14, the J gene TRBJ2-3; D gene unclear. Deletions cut 0 bases from V and 3 bases from J, with 7 bases between. The CDR3 sequence is 14 residues long. Germline V gene data show CDR1 as SGHDN and CDR2 as FVKESK. In DNA form, the CDR3 reads TGTGCCAGCAGCCAAGATTTGGGGACAGATACGCAGTATTTT. This gives the protein CASSQDLGTDTQYF.

CDR3 DNA: TGTGCCAGCAGTTACGGAGAGCGGGGGGGAGGCTACACCTTC. It yields the protein CASSYGERGGGYTF. The chain joins TRBV6-6 to TRBJ1-2; D may be TRBD1 (5 bases). This CDR3 is 14 amino acids long. CDR1 and CDR2 (germline): MNHNY, SVGAGI (reference sequence). V lost 2 bases, J lost 8 bases, and 15 bases lay in between.

A single count supports this clone. The V and J genes are TRBV7-8 and TRBJ1-5; D uncertain. This CDR3 has 15 residues. CDR1 and CDR2 from the germline V gene are SGHVS and FQNEAQ. The germline V and J ends were trimmed by 5 bases and 2 bases, with 13 bases remaining between them. The CDR3 region has the DNA TGTGCCAGCAGCAAGACCCACTCGGGCAATCAGCCCCAGCATTTT. Amino acids: CASSKTHSGNQPQHF.

The V gene is TRBV5-4, the J gene TRBJ1-2; no firm D call. Germline values: CDR1 SGHNT, CDR2 YYREEE (reference sequence). V lost 4 bases and J lost 4, with 11 bases in between. The CDR3 sequence is 13 residues long. CDR3 DNA sequence: TGTGCCAGCAGCCCCCCAAATGGCTATGGCTACACCTTC. Translating gives CASSPPNGYGYTF.

CDR3 in DNA: TGTGCCAGCAGTCCGGTTCAGGGGGCCGATCAGCCCCAGCATTTT. Its protein is CASSPVQGADQPQHF. V is TRBV6-5 and J is TRBJ1-5; 8 bases are a match to TRBD1. CDR1 and CDR2 from the germline V gene are MNHEY and SVGAGI. The CDR3 totals 15 residues. V lost 5 bases, J lost 5 bases, and 8 bases stayed unmatched.

Worth noting for this clone: A read error may produce the germline difference seen at one junction end. This chain connects TRBV7-9 to TRBJ1-1, with D perhaps matching TRBD1 (6 bases). The germline V gene has CDR1 SEHNR and CDR2 FQNEAQ (reference sequence). The CDR3 spans 10 residues. In DNA form, the CDR3 reads TGTGCCAGCAGCCCTCAAACAGGGTCCTTT. Its protein product is CASSPQTGSF.

The chain links TRBV30 to TRBJ2-3; D ambiguous. This CDR3 contains 15 residues. V lost 5 bases and J 2 bases, leaving 17 bases between the germline ends. Germline V gene data show CDR1 as GTSNPN and CDR2 as SVGIG (reference sequence). The CDR3: CAWGKNGRDTDTQYF. For the CDR3, the DNA is TGTGCCTGGGGGAAGAATGGACGAGACACAGATACGCAGTATTTT.

Concerning this clone itself: The junction differs from germline at one of its ends, possibly a read error. The V gene is TRBV28, the J gene TRBJ1-2, with D possibly TRBD1 on 6 matching bases. This CDR3 comprises 14 residues. Germline assignment: CDR1 MDHEN and CDR2 SYDVKM. Here the CDR3 DNA reads TGTGCCAGCAGTATATGGACAGTTGACTATGGCTACACCTTC. Its protein is CASSIWTVDYGYTF.

The J gene is TRBJ1-3, the V gene TRBV11-2; D remains unclear. The V and J ends lost 6 bases and 4 bases respectively, with 19 bases between them. This CDR3 spans 16 amino acids. Germline V CDR1 and CDR2: SGHAT, FQNNGV. The CDR3 DNA is TGTGCCAGCAGGGGATTACGGGGTTTGAGGGGAAACACCATATATTTT. The encoded protein is CASRGLRGLRGNTIYF.

This rearrangement joins TRBV5-6 to TRBJ1-5; 12 nucleotides line up with TRBD1. Germline V gene data show CDR1 as SGHDT and CDR2 as YYEEEE. Germline trimming cut 3 bases from V and 0 bases from J; bases unmatched to any gene: 1. CDR3 length: 16 residues. The CDR3 is CASSSGQGASNQPQHF. CDR3 coding DNA: TGTGCCAGCAGCTCGGGACAGGGGGCTAGCAATCAGCCCCAGCATTTT.

The genes are TRBV6-5 and TRBJ2-7; TRBD2 agrees at 10 bases. CDR3 length: 16 residues. The trim removed 4 bases at V and 7 bases at J, leaving 13 bases unmatched. The germline gives CDR1 MNHEY, CDR2 SVGAGI. The CDR3: CASSSQVTSGSQEQYF. The CDR3 DNA is TGTGCCAGCAGTTCACAGGTGACTAGCGGGTCTCAAGAGCAGTACTTC.

This clone occurred once. One end of the junction fails to match germline, which may point to a read error. CDR3 DNA sequence: TGTGCCAGCAGCGTGGGACTAGCGAATACCGGGGAGCTGTTTTTT. The encoded protein is CASSVGLANTGELFF. The chain has TRBV9 and TRBJ2-2, with TRBD2 matching 10 bases. Germline-derived CDR1 and CDR2 are SGDLS and YYNGEE. This CDR3 is built from 15 residues.

This chain uses TRBV6-6 with TRBJ1-4, with 12 bases lining up with TRBD1. Germline V lookup: CDR1 MNHNY, CDR2 SVGAGI (reference sequence). Unmatched junction bases numbered 7, after V lost 4 bases and J lost 7 bases. The CDR3 covers 16 residues. The CDR3 spells CASSFSGQGAREKLFF. Written as DNA, the CDR3 is TGTGCCAGCAGTTTTTCGGGACAGGGGGCGCGTGAAAAACTGTTTTTT.

The chain recombines TRBV25-1 with TRBJ1-1; D unresolved. From germline, CDR1 is MGHDK and CDR2 SYGVNS. The CDR3 is made up of 14 amino acids. Trimming left V 3 bases short and J 1 base short, with 9 bases between. The CDR3: CASSDHKGNTEAFF. The CDR3 DNA reads as TGTGCCAGCAGTGACCACAAGGGGAACACTGAAGCTTTCTTT.

This clone has just a few counts. The chain combines TRBV27 with TRBJ1-5, with TRBD1 matching over 7 bases. The CDR3 spans 13 residues. Losses at the gene ends were 8 bases for V and 5 bases for J; bases not matched to a gene: 6. CDR1 is MNHEY and CDR2 is SMNVEV in the germline V gene (reference sequence). The CDR3 bases are TGTGCCAGCGCAGGGGGTTTAGATCAGCCCCAGCATTTT. It translates to CASAGGLDQPQHF.

This chain connects TRBV5-5 to TRBJ2-6; D possibly corresponds to TRBD1 (5 bases). The V end was cut by 4 bases, the J end by 1 base, with 6 bases between. This CDR3 has 14 amino acids. Germline loops: CDR1 SGHKS, CDR2 YYEKEE (reference sequence). CDR3 DNA: TGTGCCAGCAGCCCAGGGTCTGGGGCCAACGTCCTGACTTTC. Protein sequence: CASSPGSGANVLTF. The entire variable domain, with the rest obtained from reference TRBV5-5 and TRBJ2-6, is as follows: DAGVTQSPTHLIKTRGQQVTLRCSPISGHKSVSWYQQVLGQGPQFIFQYYEKEERGRGNFPDRFSARQFPNYSSELNVNALLLGDSALYLCASSPGSGANVLTFGAGSRLTVL.